In this sample, the clone carrying this TCR beta chain turned up once. The data originate from a study of T-cell memory formation after mild COVID-19. Germline lookup yields CDR1 MNHEY and CDR2 SVGAGI. The V end lost 2 bases, the J end lost 0 bases, and 10 bases lay between the germline ends. This CDR3 comprises 15 residues. TCRdb reanalysed the 5' RACE reads using MiXCR and keeps one entry per CDR3 protein. Among hundreds of thousands of distinct CDR3 sequences listed, roughly 18% were seen once. This sequence joins TRBV6-5 and TRBJ2-5; D not certain. This sequence was found in a man younger than 30 who had mild COVID-19 (a few samples of this study predate the infection). Cell type and time point are not known. Sequenced input: PBMCs or a T cell subset sorted from them (not recorded which). CDR3 amino acids: CASSYVQVDQETQYF. The CDR3 DNA follows: TGTGCCAGCAGTTACGTGCAGGTCGACCAAGAGACCCAGTACTTC.